Here is one T cell receptor beta chain with its context. Its specificity is not known. The data were obtained in a study of beta chain features in type 1 diabetes. Whole-study findings and limits: For Type 1 diabetes patients, all four CD4+ subsets carried TCRB CDR3s that were moderately but significantly shorter.

cDNA synthesis used the whole RNA isolate, giving expressed TCRB sequences. Using immunoSEQ multiplex PCR, the repertoire was profiled, and TCRdb retains in-frame clones only, with some absent. The data contain more than 550,000 clones, more than 12% of them singletons. CDR3 length: 15 residues. In germline, CDR1 is LGHNA, CDR2 YNFKEQ. V gave up 1 base and J gave up 8 bases, with 14 bases separating them. Cell sorting via CD45RO/CCR7/CD25/CD127/CD95/CD27 was performed to obtain CD4+ naive, central memory, regulatory and stem cell-like memory cells. The TCR sequence derives from a man aged 18 to 29 with type 1 diabetes. Sequencing was done on a sample of naive CD4+ T cells from blood. The chain joins TRBV4-2 to TRBJ1-4; D possibly corresponds to TRBD1 (5 bases). The CDR3 DNA is TGTGCCAGCAGCCAAGCTGGGACCGATCGGGAAAAACTGTTTTTT. It yields the protein CASSQAGTDREKLFF.